These 19 T cell receptor beta chains came from one sample sequenced in a study of radiation and T cells in renal cell carcinoma. This table comes from immunoSEQ multiplex PCR, and its TCRdb copy is limited to in-frame clones, with some not included. The sample has 95,000 to 150,000 clones, about four fifths seen once. As for time point: baseline pretreatment blood. The treatment was: 15 Gy SBRT to primary tumor, nephrectomy 4 weeks later. The sequencing used blood, collected from a patient whose treatment included radiotherapy and nephrectomy. The receptor set was obtained from a woman aged 55-69 years with renal cell carcinoma.

The chain joins TRBV5-6 to TRBJ2-7; D is uncertain. The CDR3 contains 12 residues. V was clipped by 0 bases and J by 3 bases, with 4 bases between them. Germline loops: CDR1 SGHDT, CDR2 YYEEEE. CDR3 DNA sequence: TGTGCCAGCAGCTTGGCAGTCTACGAGCAGTACTTC. Amino acids: CASSLAVYEQYF.

In its sample, this clone was seen a few times. The chain couples TRBV4-3 to TRBJ2-5; 8 nucleotides align to TRBD2. The V gene end was trimmed by 1 base and the J gene end by 2 bases; junction bases not matched to a gene: 3. Looked up from germline, CDR1 is LGHNA and CDR2 is YSLEER. The CDR3 totals 15 residues. The CDR3 DNA follows: TGCGCCAGCAGCCAAGTGGCGGGGGGACAAGAGACCCAGTACTTC. As protein: CASSQVAGGQETQYF.

This clone showed up just once. This chain joins TRBV19 and TRBJ1-2; D is ambiguous. This CDR3 has 13 residues. V was trimmed by 0 bases and J by 5 bases, leaving 7 bases between them. CDR1 is LNHDA, CDR2 SQIVND, per germline (reference sequence). This CDR3 is CASSIDNSYGYTF. The CDR3 bases are TGTGCCAGTAGTATAGACAACAGTTATGGCTACACCTTC.

This clone was seen a single time. This chain connects TRBV6-5 to TRBJ1-5; 9 bases match TRBD1. V trimming: 5 bases; J trimming: 11 bases; junction bases outside the gene matches: 10. The germline V gene has CDR1 MNHEY and CDR2 SVGAGI. The CDR3 has 14 residues. The CDR3 sequence is CASSPGQGRLSQHF. CDR3 bases: TGTGCCAGCAGTCCGGGACAGGGACGGTTGTCCCAGCATTTT.

The chain joins TRBV5-4 to TRBJ2-5; 14 positions match TRBD2. V trimming: 4 bases; J trimming: 5 bases; junction bases outside the gene matches: 4. Per germline, CDR1 SGHNT and CDR2 YYREEE (reference sequence). The CDR3 spans 15 residues. The CDR3 is CASSPTSGGVETQYF. The CDR3 DNA reads TGTGCCAGCAGCCCGACTAGCGGGGGGGTTGAGACCCAGTACTTC.

V usage is TRBV5-5 and J usage is TRBJ1-4; tentative D call: TRBD1 (5 bases). V was shortened by 0 bases and J by 14 bases, with 17 bases between the two germline ends. The CDR3 contains 14 residues. The germline CDR1 and CDR2 sequences are SGHKS and YYEKEE (reference sequence). The CDR3 loop is CASSLGVEENRLFF. DNA of the CDR3: TGTGCCAGCAGCTTGGGGGTAGAGGAGAACAGGCTGTTTTTT.

This sequence joins TRBV6-1 and TRBJ1-1; no firm D call. Between the trimmed V and J ends, which lost 2 bases and 5 bases, there was a span of 9 bases. Germline V lookup: CDR1 MNHNS, CDR2 SASEGT. The CDR3 consists of 13 residues. The CDR3 DNA sequence: TGTGCCAGCAGTGAAAAGGGTAATACTGAAGCTTTCTTT. The encoded protein is CASSEKGNTEAFF.

The chain uses TRBV28 and TRBJ1-2, with D perhaps matching TRBD1 (6 bases). The germline V gene encodes CDR1 MDHEN and CDR2 SYDVKM. The CDR3 length is 13 residues. Trimming took off 5 bases at V and 8 bases at J, with 15 bases between the two ends. The CDR3 coding sequence is TGTGCCAGCAGTAAGACACAGGGTACGGGCTACACCTTC. This sequence encodes CASSKTQGTGYTF.

The genes are TRBV19 and TRBJ2-2, with TRBD2 matching over 14 bases. The CDR3 runs 16 residues. Germline CDR1 reads LNHDA; CDR2 reads SQIVND (reference sequence). J was trimmed by 7 bases and V by 7 bases; bases with no gene match: 8. The DNA for the CDR3 is TGTGCCAGTAACCCGACTAGCGGGGGGGCGGTCGGGGAGCTGTTTTTT. Residues: CASNPTSGGAVGELFF.

This clone was detected once. The chain carries TRBV5-6 and TRBJ2-7; D remains ambiguous. The CDR3 totals 14 residues. Per the germline V gene, CDR1 is SGHDT and CDR2 is YYEEEE. Trimming stripped 1 base from V and 0 bases from J, with 8 bases between. CDR3 in DNA: TGTGCCAGCAGCTTGAGGGTCAGCTCCTACGAGCAGTACTTC. This encodes CASSLRVSSYEQYF.

This clone was observed a few times. The chain carries TRBV6-1 and TRBJ1-6; TRBD1 agrees at 7 bases. The length of the CDR3 is 16 residues. Trimming removed 1 base from V and 4 bases from J; junction bases left unmatched: 4. Germline values: CDR1 MNHNS, CDR2 SASEGT. CDR3: CASSEVRGLYNSPLHF. In DNA, the CDR3 is TGTGCCAGCAGTGAAGTAAGGGGGCTGTATAATTCACCCCTCCACTTT.

V usage is TRBV6-5 and J usage is TRBJ2-1; 8 nucleotides align to TRBD1. Losses at the gene ends were 5 bases for V and 8 bases for J; bases not matched to a gene: 11. This CDR3 spans 15 amino acids. From germline, CDR1 is MNHEY and CDR2 SVGAGI. The CDR3 bases are TGTGCCAGCAGTCAACGACAGGGGAGTCGATATGAGCAGTTCTTC. Residues: CASSQRQGSRYEQFF.

This chain joins TRBV29-1 and TRBJ1-2, with no clear D. In germline, CDR1 is SQVTM, CDR2 ANQGSEA. The CDR3 sequence is 12 residues long. V lost 3 bases and J lost 3, with 8 bases in between. CDR3 region: CSVDAEYYGYTF. The CDR3 DNA follows: TGCAGCGTTGACGCCGAGTACTATGGCTACACCTTC.

The chain recombines TRBV19 with TRBJ2-2; D might be TRBD2 (6 bases). V was clipped by 7 bases and J by 4 bases, with 19 bases between them. The germline CDR1 and CDR2 sequences are LNHDA and SQIVND (reference sequence). The CDR3 spans 16 residues. The CDR3 nucleotides are TGTGCCAGTACCCCGACTTGGAGGGTGGGCACCGGGGAGCTGTTTTTT. Amino acid sequence: CASTPTWRVGTGELFF.

The chain uses TRBV28 and TRBJ2-7, with 8 bases that match TRBD1. CDR3 length: 17 amino acids. Trimming removed 3 bases from V and 5 bases from J; junction bases left unmatched: 15. Looked up from germline, CDR1 is MDHEN and CDR2 is SYDVKM. CDR3 residues: CASSLPGGSDNWNEQYF. The CDR3 nucleotides are TGTGCCAGCAGTTTGCCAGGGGGCTCTGATAATTGGAACGAGCAGTACTTC.

The chain carries TRBV9 and TRBJ2-7; a weak D match, TRBD1 (6 bases). Germline CDR1 is SGDLS and CDR2 is YYNGEE. With 3 bases removed from V and 3 bases from J, the gap between germline ends came to 19 bases. This CDR3 comprises 16 residues. CDR3 DNA: TGTGCCAGCAGCGGGCCATTGACAGGAGATCACTACGAGCAGTACTTC. It yields the protein CASSGPLTGDHYEQYF.

This sequence joins TRBV5-1 and TRBJ2-1, with TRBD2 matching 11 bases. The junction had 12 bases not matched to a gene; V was cut back by 2 bases and J by 8 bases. CDR1 SGHRS and CDR2 YFSETQ come from the germline V gene. CDR3 length: 17 residues. The CDR3 DNA follows: TGCGCCAGCAGCTTAGCCACCGGGACTAGCGGCTGGGATGAGCAGTTCTTC. This translates into CASSLATGTSGWDEQFF.

This chain connects TRBV28 to TRBJ2-7; 8 nucleotides match TRBD1. The J segment lost 0 bases and the V segment lost 5 bases, leaving 6 bases of the junction unmatched. Germline values: CDR1 MDHEN, CDR2 SYDVKM. CDR3 size: 15 residues. The CDR3 loop is CASSEQGVSSYEQYF. The CDR3 nucleotides are TGTGCCAGCAGTGAACAGGGGGTTTCCTCCTACGAGCAGTACTTC.

The chain carries TRBV9 and TRBJ2-5, with D unresolved. Germline V gene data show CDR1 as SGDLS and CDR2 as YYNGEE. Trimming pared 4 bases from V and 5 bases from J, leaving 15 bases between. This CDR3 has 14 residues. In nucleotides, the CDR3 is TGTGCCAGCAGCCCACCGACCGGGTTGGAGACCCAGTACTTC. Encoded protein: CASSPPTGLETQYF. Drawing the rest from reference TRBV9 and TRBJ2-5, the complete variable domain is DSGVTQTPKHLITATGQRVTLRCSPRSGDLSVYWYQQSLDQGLQFLIQYYNGEERAKGNILERFSAQQFPDLHSELNLSSLELGDSALYFCASSPPTGLETQYFGPGTRLLVL.